What follows describes a single T cell receptor beta chain. This specimen belongs to a study of patients and donors after allogeneic stem cell transplantation. TCRdb re-derived calls from the RT-PCR reads in MiXCR, one entry per CDR3 protein. Found here are under 200,000 distinct CDR3 sequences, about 24% of them singletons; the top ten hold 25% to 30%. The specimen was blood, either unsorted or a sorted T cell fraction (not recorded which). This clonotype was obtained from a human donor who was either an allogeneic HSCT recipient or a stem cell or donor lymphocyte infusion donor (not recorded which). It is not recorded whose cells these are; they may come from a transplant donor.

The CDR3 coding sequence is TGTGCCAGTATCACGACCTGGGACAGGGGGTTGAATCAGCCCCAGCATTTT. Protein sequence: CASITTWDRGLNQPQHF. The J gene is TRBJ1-5, the V gene TRBV19; TRBD1 agrees at 11 bases. V was clipped by 7 bases and J by 4 bases; unmatched bases: 12. The V gene's germline CDR1 is LNHDA and CDR2 SQIVND (reference sequence). The CDR3 totals 17 residues. The full variable domain, its missing parts supplied by reference TRBV19 and TRBJ1-5, is DGGITQSPKYLFRKEGQNVTLSCEQNLNHDAMYWYRQDPGQGLRLIYYSQIVNDFQKGDIAEGYSVSREKKESFPLTVTSAQKNPTAFYLCASITTWDRGLNQPQHFGDGTRLSIL.